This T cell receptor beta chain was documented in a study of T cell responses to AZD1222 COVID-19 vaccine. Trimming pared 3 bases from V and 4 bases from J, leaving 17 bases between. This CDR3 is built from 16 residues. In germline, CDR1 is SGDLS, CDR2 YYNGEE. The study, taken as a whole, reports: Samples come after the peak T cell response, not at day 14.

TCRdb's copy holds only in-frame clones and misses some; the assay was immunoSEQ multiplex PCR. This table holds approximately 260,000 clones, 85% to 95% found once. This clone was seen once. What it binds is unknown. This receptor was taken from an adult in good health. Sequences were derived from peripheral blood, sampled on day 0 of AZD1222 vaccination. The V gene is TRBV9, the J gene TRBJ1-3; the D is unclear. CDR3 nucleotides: TGTGCCAGCAGCGGAAACCAAAAAGAAAGGGGAAACACCATATATTTT. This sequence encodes CASSGNQKERGNTIYF.